The 18 T cell receptor beta chains below all came from one sample that was sequenced in a study of T cell repertoires in cytomegalovirus infection. These receptors are not linked to any known antigen. MiXCR was run by TCRdb on the reads, yielding one entry per CDR3 protein. The sample gives hundreds of thousands of distinct CDR3 sequences, under 55% of which show up once; roughly two fifths is in the top ten. The material sequenced was cultured PBMCs, taken from culture after CMV antigen stimulation. Source of these receptors: a human donor in good health (CMV status not recorded). Some clones in this sample may be carry-over from other donors' samples.

This clonotype turned up a few times. This chain joins TRBV7-9 and TRBJ2-3, with D perhaps matching TRBD1 (5 bases). Germline loops: CDR1 SEHNR, CDR2 FQNEAQ (reference sequence). The CDR3 has 12 amino acids. Trimming cost V 11 bases and J 3 bases, with 12 bases left between them. In DNA, the CDR3 is TGTGCCGGGGCAGCCGGGACAGATACGCAGTATTTT. Encoded protein: CAGAAGTDTQYF. The full variable domain, in which reference TRBV7-9 and TRBJ2-3 provide the parts outside the CDR3, is DTGVSQNPRHKITKRGQNVTFRCDPISEHNRLYWYRQTLGQGPEFLTYFQNEAQLEKSRLLSDRFSAERPKGSFSTLEIQRTEQGDSAMYLCAGAAGTDTQYFGPGTRLTVL.

This clonotype was observed a handful of times. This rearrangement joins TRBV7-2 to TRBJ2-7; D might be TRBD1 (5 bases). The CDR3 is 14 amino acids. Germline CDR1 reads SGHTA; CDR2 reads FQGNSA. Trimming took off 3 bases at V and 0 bases at J, with 9 bases between the two ends. The CDR3: CASSFYRSSYEQYF. The CDR3 DNA reads as TGTGCCAGCAGCTTTTACAGGAGCTCCTACGAGCAGTACTTC.

This sequence joins TRBV6-1 and TRBJ2-7; D perhaps matches TRBD2 (5 bases). Trimming took off 7 bases at V and 2 bases at J, with 12 bases between the two ends. Germline V gene data show CDR1 as MNHNS and CDR2 as SASEGT. The CDR3 runs 13 residues. The CDR3, as DNA: TGTGCCAGCAAGGGCGGGTGGACCTACGAGCAGTACTTC. Its protein is CASKGGWTYEQYF.

This CDR3 is CASGDRGETQYF. The DNA for the CDR3 is TGTGCCAGCGGCGACAGGGGGGAGACCCAGTACTTC. The chain links TRBV6-1 to TRBJ2-5; 9 positions agree with TRBD1. CDR3 length: 12 amino acids. Trimming took 8 bases from V and 5 from J; bases not matched to a gene: 3. Germline V gene sequence: CDR1 MNHNS, CDR2 SASEGT.

The chain carries TRBV7-2 and TRBJ2-1; D is unresolved. Trimming stripped 4 bases from V and 8 bases from J, with 6 bases between. Germline CDR1 SGHTA, CDR2 FQGNSA. The CDR3 extends over 11 amino acids. CDR3 nucleotide sequence: TGTGCCAGCAGCTCGGCTTATGAGCAGTTCTTC. Translation: CASSSAYEQFF.

There are a few counts of this clonotype. The CDR3 here is CASSLGFRGLAGVKQYF. Here the CDR3 DNA reads TGTGCCAGCAGCTTAGGGTTCCGGGGACTAGCGGGAGTCAAGCAGTACTTC. The rearrangement links TRBV7-2 to TRBJ2-7, with 14 bases that match TRBD2. The CDR3 is 17 amino acids. CDR1 is SGHTA, CDR2 FQGNSA, per germline. Unmatched junction bases numbered 10, after V lost 1 base and J lost 8 bases.

The chain links TRBV6-1 to TRBJ1-2; D perhaps matches TRBD1 (5 bases). This CDR3 has 15 amino acids. V gave up 4 bases and J gave up 3 bases, with 15 bases separating them. Germline assignment: CDR1 MNHNS and CDR2 SASEGT. The CDR3 DNA is TGTGCCAGCAGTGGCCGGCAGGGCCTTCACTATGGCTACACCTTC. Translating it yields CASSGRQGLHYGYTF.

This clonotype has just a few counts. The chain carries TRBV19 and TRBJ2-5, with TRBD1 identical over 7 bases. The CDR3 covers 14 residues. Germline trimming cut 1 base from V and 4 bases from J; bases unmatched to any gene: 3. In germline, CDR1 is LNHDA, CDR2 SQIVND (reference sequence). The CDR3 DNA reads TGTGCCAGTAGTATAGGTCCAGGGGGAGAGACCCAGTACTTC. Its protein product is CASSIGPGGETQYF.

The CDR3 loop reads CASGPGQLNQPQHF. The CDR3 DNA sequence: TGTGCCAGCGGGCCGGGACAGCTCAATCAGCCCCAGCATTTT. This chain links TRBV12-3 or TRBV12-4 with TRBJ1-5, with 7 bases matching TRBD1. The CDR3 consists of 14 residues. V dropped 8 bases and J dropped 3; count of bases not matched to a gene: 7.

A few counts support this clonotype. J is TRBJ1-2 and V is TRBV7-9; 8 bases map to TRBD1. The germline gives CDR1 SEHNR, CDR2 FQNEAQ (reference sequence). The CDR3 sequence is 15 residues long. Unmatched junction bases numbered 7, after V lost 3 bases and J lost 4 bases. CDR3 DNA: TGTGCCAGCAGCTTGCTGGGGACAGGCTTCTATGGCTACACCTTC. It is translated as CASSLLGTGFYGYTF.

The sample holds one count of this clonotype. The chain links TRBV19 to TRBJ1-1, with unresolved D. Germline-derived CDR1 and CDR2 are LNHDA and SQIVND (reference sequence). This CDR3 region has 13 residues. V lost 4 bases to trimming and J lost 4 bases, with 10 bases between them. The chain's CDR3 is CASSNIGSTEAFF. The DNA for the CDR3 is TGTGCCAGTAGTAATATCGGGAGCACTGAAGCTTTCTTT.

The chain is built from TRBV18 and TRBJ2-7; the match to TRBD1 covers 7 bases. CDR3 length: 14 residues. CDR1 and CDR2 (germline): KGHSH, LQKENI. Trimming cost V 3 bases and J 3 bases; bases outside gene matches: 5. The CDR3 sequence: CASSPPGQVYEQYF. DNA for the CDR3: TGTGCCAGCTCACCTCCCGGACAGGTCTACGAGCAGTACTTC.

This CDR3 reads CASSQEPGVSNQPQHF. The CDR3 nucleotides read TGCGCCAGCAGCCAAGAACCCGGGGTTAGCAATCAGCCCCAGCATTTT. V gene TRBV4-1 combines with J gene TRBJ1-5; D call uncertain. V lost 0 bases and J lost 0, with 9 bases in between. The CDR3 sequence is 16 residues long. Germline V gives CDR1 MGHRA, CDR2 YSYEKL.

The rearrangement links TRBV9 to TRBJ1-2; D is unclear. The CDR3 consists of 14 residues. Germline CDR1 SGDLS, CDR2 YYNGEE. V was pared by 0 bases and J by 4 bases, with 10 bases between. CDR3 sequence (DNA): TGTGCCAGCAGCGTAGGAGCAGGTGGCTATGGCTACACCTTC. It specifies CASSVGAGGYGYTF.

This clonotype was seen more than once but under ten times. V gene TRBV20-1 combines with J gene TRBJ2-7; D could derive from TRBD1 or TRBD2 (5 bases each). CDR1 is DFQATT and CDR2 is SNEGSKA in the germline V gene (reference sequence). The CDR3 is 13 residues long. V was shortened by 1 base and J by 1 base, with 8 bases between the two germline ends. CDR3 in amino acids: CSARVGVSYEQYF. Here the CDR3 DNA reads TGCAGTGCTAGAGTGGGGGTTTCCTACGAGCAGTACTTC.

V and J are TRBV6-1 and TRBJ2-7, with a possible D match to TRBD2 (7 bases). CDR1 is MNHNS and CDR2 is SASEGT in the germline V gene. The CDR3 extends over 14 amino acids. V lost 7 bases and J lost 2, with 15 bases in between. The CDR3: CASTGGRGTYEQYF. The DNA of the CDR3 is TGTGCCAGCACTGGTGGGAGGGGGACCTACGAGCAGTACTTC.

V and J are TRBV4-1 and TRBJ2-4; 7 positions match TRBD1. J gave up 0 bases and V 2 bases, and 4 bases lay outside the gene matches. This CDR3 has 16 residues. Germline loops: CDR1 MGHRA, CDR2 YSYEKL. CDR3 bases: TGCGCCAGCAGCCAATCGGGACAGTTAGCCAAAAACATTCAGTACTTC. Translating it yields CASSQSGQLAKNIQYF.

The sample holds one count of this clonotype. The chain joins TRBV6-6 to TRBJ1-5; D perhaps matches TRBD1 (5 bases). There are 15 residues in the CDR3. Germline V gene sequence: CDR1 MNHNY, CDR2 SVGAGI (reference sequence). The V gene lost 6 bases and the J gene lost 3 bases, with 15 bases spanning the gap. As DNA, the CDR3 is TGTGCCAGCAGGGCCGGCCAGGGCCACAATCAGCCCCAGCATTTT. It encodes CASRAGQGHNQPQHF.